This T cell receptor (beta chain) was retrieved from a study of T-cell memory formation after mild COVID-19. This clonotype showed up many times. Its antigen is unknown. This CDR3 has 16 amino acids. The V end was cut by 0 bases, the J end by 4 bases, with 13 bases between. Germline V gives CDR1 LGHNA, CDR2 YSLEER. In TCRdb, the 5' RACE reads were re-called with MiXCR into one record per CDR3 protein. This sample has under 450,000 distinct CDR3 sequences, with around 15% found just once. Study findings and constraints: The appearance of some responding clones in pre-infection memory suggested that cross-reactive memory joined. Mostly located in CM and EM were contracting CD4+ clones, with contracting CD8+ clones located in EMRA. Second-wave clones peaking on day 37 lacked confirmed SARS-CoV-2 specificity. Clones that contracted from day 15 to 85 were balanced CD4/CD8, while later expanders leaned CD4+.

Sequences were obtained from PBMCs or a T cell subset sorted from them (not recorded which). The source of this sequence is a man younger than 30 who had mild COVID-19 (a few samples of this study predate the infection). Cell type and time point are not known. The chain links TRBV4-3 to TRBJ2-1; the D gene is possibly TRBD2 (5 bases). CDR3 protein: CASSQDRLAPYNEQFF. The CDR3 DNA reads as TGCGCCAGCAGCCAAGATCGTCTAGCCCCATACAATGAGCAGTTCTTC.